This TCR beta chain was captured by sequencing in a study of a mutant IDH1 vaccine in newly diagnosed glioma. About the research overall: Eight vaccinations were given in weeks 1, 3, 5, 7, 11, 15, 19 and 23. Averaging 40.4 years of age, treated patients were about 60% male and approximately 38% female. The therapy given earlier, which was standard therapy, consisted of radiotherapy, temozolomide, or both, and most of the patients received both.

This clone was found once. Its antigen is unidentified. V lost 2 bases and J 5 bases, leaving 12 bases between the germline ends. In germline, CDR1 is GTSNPN, CDR2 SVGIG (reference sequence). The CDR3 contains 14 residues. Time point specified: week 11, during vaccination. Each dose delivered 300 ug of mutant IDH1 20-mer peptide subcutaneously with imiquimod. The study, taken as a whole, reports: The study observed vaccine-induced immune responses in around 94% of patients.

Here immunoSEQ multiplex PCR was the method, and the copy in TCRdb shows in-frame clones only, minus some. Of 31,000 or so clones in the sample, 78% are singletons; the top ten hold about 25%. The material was PBMCs, obtained from a glioma patient whose treatment included an IDH1 peptide vaccine. The chain recombines TRBV30 with TRBJ2-2; D remains ambiguous. The sequence derives from a man aged 25 to 40 with glioma. CDR3 coding DNA: TGTGCCTGGAGTCGAAAAGGGTTTACCGGGGAGCTGTTTTTT. This codes for CAWSRKGFTGELFF. The variable domain in full, with the rest retrieved from reference TRBV30 and TRBJ2-2, is SQTIHQWPATLVQPVGSPLSLECTVEGTSNPNLYWYRQAAGRGLQLLFYSVGIGQISSEVPQNLSASRPQDRQFILSSKKLLLSDSGFYLCAWSRKGFTGELFFGEGSRLTVL.